The clone carrying this TCR beta chain showed up many times. No antigen is known for it. The sample is drawn from a study of T-cell reconstitution after alpha-beta-depleted transplantation in children. Construction of the TCRbeta library involved unique molecular identifiers. TCRdb itself ran the PCR reads through MiXCR, one entry per CDR3 protein. The data show just under 150,000 distinct CDR3 sequences, around 8.8% seen once. Germline loops: CDR1 MDHEN, CDR2 SYDVKM. The CDR3 runs 17 residues. Deletions cut 5 bases from V and 0 bases from J, with 16 bases between. Notes on the study in general: Some patients' high day-60 TCRbeta diversity was attributed to recipient cells surviving conditioning. Two months or so post-transplant, alpha-beta T cells reportedly derived from several hundred expanded graft clones.

The sample here was PBMCs, mostly from graft donor cells, taken 180 days after TCRalphabeta/CD19-depleted stem cell transplant. The chain combines TRBV28 with TRBJ2-2; TRBD2 might be the D (7 bases). This TCR was recovered from a female patient aged 2-9 years who had a stem cell transplant for congenital amegakaryocytic thrombocytopenia, so the T cells may come from the graft donor. CDR3: CASSPSLGGANTGELFF. CDR3 DNA: TGTGCCAGCAGTCCGTCCCTAGGGGGGGCGAACACCGGGGAGCTGTTTTTT.